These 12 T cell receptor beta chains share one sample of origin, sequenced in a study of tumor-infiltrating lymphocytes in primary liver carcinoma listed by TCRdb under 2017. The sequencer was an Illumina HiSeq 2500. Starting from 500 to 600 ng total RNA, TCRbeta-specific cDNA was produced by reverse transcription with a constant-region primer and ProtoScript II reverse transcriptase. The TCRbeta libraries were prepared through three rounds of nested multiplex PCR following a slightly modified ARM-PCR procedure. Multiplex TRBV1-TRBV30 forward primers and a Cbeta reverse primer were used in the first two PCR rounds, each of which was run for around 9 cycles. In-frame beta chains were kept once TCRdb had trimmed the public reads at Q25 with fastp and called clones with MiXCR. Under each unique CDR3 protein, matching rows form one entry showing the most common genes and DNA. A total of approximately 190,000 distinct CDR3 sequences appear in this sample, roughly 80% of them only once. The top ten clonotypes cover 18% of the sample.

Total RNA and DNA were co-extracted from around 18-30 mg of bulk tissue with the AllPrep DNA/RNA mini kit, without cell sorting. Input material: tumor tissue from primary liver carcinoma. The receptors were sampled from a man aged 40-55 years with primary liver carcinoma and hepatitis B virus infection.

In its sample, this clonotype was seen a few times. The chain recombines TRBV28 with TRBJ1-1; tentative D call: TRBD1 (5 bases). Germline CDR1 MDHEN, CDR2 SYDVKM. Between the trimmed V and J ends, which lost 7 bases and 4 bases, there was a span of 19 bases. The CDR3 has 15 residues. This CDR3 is CASNVAAGLGTEAFF. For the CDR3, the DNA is TGTGCCAGCAACGTCGCCGCAGGGCTGGGCACTGAAGCTTTCTTT.

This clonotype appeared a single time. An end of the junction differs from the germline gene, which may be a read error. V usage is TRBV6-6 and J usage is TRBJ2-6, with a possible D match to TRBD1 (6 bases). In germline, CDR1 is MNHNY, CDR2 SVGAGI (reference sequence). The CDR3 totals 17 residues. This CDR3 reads CVSRPRTVTLRANVLTF. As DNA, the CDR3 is TGTGTCAGCAGGCCTAGGACAGTAACTCTGCGGGCCAACGTCCTGACTTTC.

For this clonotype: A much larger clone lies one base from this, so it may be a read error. DNA of the CDR3: TGCAGCGCTTACGTAGGGCTTGTTAGAGGCTACACCTTC. Encoded protein: CSAYVGLVRGYTF. This sequence joins TRBV29-1 and TRBJ1-2, with D unclear. Germline V gives CDR1 SQVTM, CDR2 ANQGSEA. Trimming pared 7 bases from V and 8 bases from J, leaving 20 bases between. The CDR3 is 13 amino acids.

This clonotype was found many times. The CDR3 loop is CASSHWRGTYNEQFF. The DNA for the CDR3 is TGTGCCAGCAGCCATTGGCGGGGCACCTACAATGAGCAGTTCTTC. V and J are TRBV4-2 and TRBJ2-1; possibly TRBD2 for D (6 bases). Trimming shortened V by 3 bases and J by 2 bases, and 11 bases separated the two germline ends. Looked up from germline, CDR1 is LGHNA and CDR2 is YNFKEQ. The CDR3 contains 15 residues.

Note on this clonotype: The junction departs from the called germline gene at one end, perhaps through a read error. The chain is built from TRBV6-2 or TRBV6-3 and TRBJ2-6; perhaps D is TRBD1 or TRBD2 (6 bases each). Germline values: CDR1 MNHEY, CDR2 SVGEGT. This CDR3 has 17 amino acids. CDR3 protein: CASISGGGLPVANVMTF. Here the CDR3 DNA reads TGTGCCAGCATCTCCGGAGGGGGTTTACCTGTGGCCAACGTCATGACTTTC.

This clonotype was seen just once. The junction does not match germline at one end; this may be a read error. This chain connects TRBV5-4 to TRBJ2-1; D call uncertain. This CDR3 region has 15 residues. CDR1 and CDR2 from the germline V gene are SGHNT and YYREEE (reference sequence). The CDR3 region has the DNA TGTGCCAGCAGCTTGGCCGGGCATGGTAACAATGAACAGTTCTTC. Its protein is CASSLAGHGNNEQFF.

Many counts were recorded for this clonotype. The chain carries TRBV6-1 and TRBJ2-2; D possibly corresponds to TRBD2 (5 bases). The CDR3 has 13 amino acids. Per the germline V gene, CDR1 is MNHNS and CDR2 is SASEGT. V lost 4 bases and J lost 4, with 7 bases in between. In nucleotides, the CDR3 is TGTGCCAGCAGTGCGGGGTTCACCGGGGAGCTGTTTTTT. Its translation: CASSAGFTGELFF.

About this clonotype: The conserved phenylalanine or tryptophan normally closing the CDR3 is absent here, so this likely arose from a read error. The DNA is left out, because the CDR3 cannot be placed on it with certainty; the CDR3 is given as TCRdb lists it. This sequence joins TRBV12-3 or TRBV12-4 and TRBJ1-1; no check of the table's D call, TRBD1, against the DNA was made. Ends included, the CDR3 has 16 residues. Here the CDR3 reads CASSPHPGTANTEAYL.

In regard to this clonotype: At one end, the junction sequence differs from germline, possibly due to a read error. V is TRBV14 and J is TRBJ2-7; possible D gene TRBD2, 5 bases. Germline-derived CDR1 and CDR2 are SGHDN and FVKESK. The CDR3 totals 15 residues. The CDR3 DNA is TGTGCCCGCAGCTCCACTGGCGGGCTTTATTACGAGCGGTACTTC. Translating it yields CARSSTGGLYYERYF.

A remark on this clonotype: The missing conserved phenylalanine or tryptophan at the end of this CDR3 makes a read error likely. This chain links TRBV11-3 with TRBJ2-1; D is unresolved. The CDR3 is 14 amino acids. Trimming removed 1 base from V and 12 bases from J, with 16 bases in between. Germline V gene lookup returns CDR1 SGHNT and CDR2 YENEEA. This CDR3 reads CASSLGVSNNVQFI. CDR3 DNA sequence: TGTGCCAGCAGCTTAGGCGTCTCGAACAACGTGCAGTTCATC.

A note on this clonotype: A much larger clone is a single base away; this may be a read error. CDR3 sequence reads: CAWSTGSNEKLFF. Written as DNA, the CDR3 is TGTGCCTGGAGTACGGGGTCTAATGAAAAACTGTTTTTT. V gene TRBV30 combines with J gene TRBJ1-4; D is unclear. In germline, CDR1 is GTSNPN, CDR2 SVGIG (reference sequence). The CDR3 totals 13 residues. V was clipped by 2 bases and J by 3 bases, with 7 bases between them. The variable domain in full, completed from reference TRBV30 and TRBJ1-4, reads SQTIHQWPATLVQPVGSPLSLECTVEGTSNPNLYWYRQAAGRGLQLLFYSVGIGQISSEVPQNLSASRPQDRQFILSSKKLLLSDSGFYLCAWSTGSNEKLFFGSGTQLSVL.

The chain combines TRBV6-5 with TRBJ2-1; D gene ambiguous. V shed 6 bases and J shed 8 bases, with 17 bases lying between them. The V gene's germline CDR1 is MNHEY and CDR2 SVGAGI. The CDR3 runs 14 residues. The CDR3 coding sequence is TGTGCCAGCAGGCGACGCATTTCGGTCGATGAGCAGTTCTTC. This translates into CASRRRISVDEQFF.